This T cell receptor (beta chain) was identified during a study of shared clonotypes between healthy human individuals. As for this clone: The antigen is unknown.

Points from the study as a whole: Non-shared clonotypes had lower generation probabilities than clonotypes shared by all four sorted-subset donors. Represented diversity, genetic and exposure-history alike, was limited by few donors.

Data came from immunoSEQ multiplex PCR; TCRdb stores just in-frame clones and leaves some out. The data show 2.3 million or so clones, approximately 95% seen once. CDR3 size: 15 residues. The germline V gene encodes CDR1 MDHEN and CDR2 SYDVKM. Trimming at V came to 6 bases and at J to 0 bases, leaving 7 bases not matched to a gene. Negatively enriched CD4+ T cells were divided by CD45RA into naive and memory. The chain links TRBV28 to TRBJ2-7; 8 bases are shared with TRBD1. The sequencing sample was made of naive CD4+ T cells from PBMCs. The subset here: CD45RA+ positively selected. This clonotype originated in a man in his late teens or twenties in good health. Some clones in this sample may be carry-over from other donors' samples. The CDR3 protein is CASSPGTGNSYEQYF. Here the CDR3 DNA reads TGTGCCAGCAGCCCCGGGACAGGCAACTCCTACGAGCAGTACTTC.